This TCR beta chain was retrieved from a study of blood T cell repertoires in COVID-19. The authors' processing: Estimation of nucleated cell counts relied on the amplification of reference gene primers. The repertoire was sequenced with immunoSEQ multiplex PCR; TCRdb's copy has only in-frame clones and lacks some. The D gene and trimming were derived from the DNA, and the V and J assignments and clone size from that table. The sample has roughly 220,000 clones, 70% to 90% seen once. The J segment lost 7 bases and the V segment lost 5 bases, leaving 11 bases of the junction unmatched. Germline values: CDR1 MNHEY, CDR2 SVGAGI. The CDR3 length is 15 residues.

This clonotype was obtained from a young man with acute COVID-19. The material sequenced was PBMCs or T cells enriched from blood (not recorded which). The V gene is TRBV6-5, the J gene TRBJ1-3; 7 bases match TRBD1. CDR3 residues: CASSQQQGRLNTIYF. CDR3 in DNA: TGTGCCAGCAGTCAGCAACAGGGGCGCCTGAACACCATATATTTT.